The entry that follows covers one TCR beta chain sequence. Data came from immunoSEQ multiplex PCR; TCRdb stores just in-frame clones and leaves some out. This sample has over 200,000 clones; 65% to 90% occur once, and the top ten carry around 8.9%. This specimen comes from a study of blood T cell repertoires in COVID-19. This CDR3 spans 12 amino acids. CDR1 GTSNPN and CDR2 SVGIG come from the germline V gene (reference sequence). V lost 8 bases to trimming and J lost 9 bases; unmatched junction nucleotides: 8. Sequencing was carried out using PBMCs or T cells enriched from blood (not recorded which). The receptor's source is a woman in her forties or fifties with acute COVID-19. The chain has TRBV30 and TRBJ2-1; 9 bases are a match to TRBD1. The DNA for the CDR3 is TGTGCCCAGGACAGGGGAATCGGTGAGCAGTTCTTC. Its protein is CAQDRGIGEQFF. Based on the CDR3 plus reference TRBV30 and TRBJ2-1, the full variable domain is SQTIHQWPATLVQPVGSPLSLECTVEGTSNPNLYWYRQAAGRGLQLLFYSVGIGQISSEVPQNLSASRPQDRQFILSSKKLLLSDSGFYLCAQDRGIGEQFFGPGTRLTVL.